This passage covers 17 T cell receptor beta chains from one sample sequenced in a study of T cell responses to AZD1222 COVID-19 vaccine. TCRdb keeps only in-frame clones here, not all; method: immunoSEQ multiplex PCR. This sample has 150,000 to 200,000 clones; approximately 94% occur once, and the top ten carry about 4.6%. Source: peripheral blood, taken 28 days after the second AZD1222 dose. The source is an adult who received the AZD1222 COVID-19 vaccine.

This rearrangement joins TRBV6-1 to TRBJ2-7; D uncertain. Germline assignment: CDR1 MNHNS and CDR2 SASEGT. CDR3 size: 13 residues. V gave up 2 bases and J gave up 4 bases, with 9 bases separating them. The CDR3, as DNA: TGTGCCAGCAGTGAAAGGCCGGGTTACGAGCAGTACTTC. Amino acids: CASSERPGYEQYF.

The rearrangement uses TRBV2 and TRBJ2-7; the match to TRBD2 covers 13 bases. Germline trimming cut 6 bases from V and 2 bases from J; bases unmatched to any gene: 4. CDR3 size: 15 residues. Germline loops: CDR1 SNHLY, CDR2 FYNNEI. This CDR3 is CASSGGLAGAYEQYF. The CDR3 DNA reads TGTGCCAGCAGCGGCGGACTAGCGGGGGCCTACGAGCAGTACTTC.

This clone is a singleton in its sample. The rearrangement joins TRBV5-1 to TRBJ2-1; 11 bases match TRBD2. The CDR3 spans 15 residues. V trimming: 5 bases; J trimming: 4 bases; junction bases outside the gene matches: 5. Germline CDR1 reads SGHRS; CDR2 reads YFSETQ. In nucleotides, the CDR3 is TGCGCCAGCAGTCTCGGGACTAGCGGTTACAATGAGCAGTTCTTC. Translated: CASSLGTSGYNEQFF. The whole variable domain, remainder taken from reference TRBV5-1 and TRBJ2-1, is KAGVTQTPRYLIKTRGQQVTLSCSPISGHRSVSWYQQTPGQGLQFLFEYFSETQRNKGNFPGRFSGRQFSNSRSEMNVSTLELGDSALYLCASSLGTSGYNEQFFGPGTRLTVL.

V is TRBV29-1 and J is TRBJ1-1; D unclear. V lost 3 bases and J lost 1, with 9 bases in between. The CDR3 length is 13 residues. CDR1 is SQVTM, CDR2 ANQGSEA, per germline. CDR3: CSVESQSNTEAFF. Here the CDR3 DNA reads TGCAGCGTTGAGAGTCAGTCGAACACTGAAGCTTTCTTT.

The genes are TRBV13 and TRBJ2-1; no reliable D call. Trimming cost V 2 bases and J 8 bases, with 13 bases left between them. The germline V gene has CDR1 PRHDT and CDR2 FYEKMQ (reference sequence). The CDR3 is 14 residues long. In DNA, the CDR3 is TGTGCCAGCAGCTTACAGATATCCCCCGATGAGCAGTTCTTC. Protein sequence: CASSLQISPDEQFF.

V and J are TRBV21-1 and TRBJ1-2; TRBD1, as called in the table, went unchecked against the DNA. TRBV21-1 is deemed a pseudogene. The CDR3 sequence is 14 residues long. CDR3 protein: CASSKVQGVSGYTF. CDR3 coding DNA: TGTGCCAGCAGCAAAGTCCAGGGTGTGAGTGGCTACACCTTC.

The rearrangement uses TRBV18 and TRBJ1-2; tentatively, D is TRBD1 (5 bases). Germline CDR1 and CDR2: KGHSH and LQKENI. This CDR3 spans 15 amino acids. V was shortened by 3 bases and J by 3 bases, with 14 bases between the two germline ends. The CDR3: CASSPETGPDYGYTF. The CDR3 DNA follows: TGTGCCAGCTCACCCGAGACGGGGCCCGACTATGGCTACACCTTC.

This clone was counted a single time. The V and J genes are TRBV5-1 and TRBJ1-1; 7 bases are shared with TRBD1. The trim removed 4 bases at V and 5 bases at J, leaving 8 bases unmatched. Germline V CDR1 and CDR2: SGHRS, YFSETQ. The CDR3 is 14 amino acids. CDR3 DNA sequence: TGCGCCAGCAGCGTACAGGGGCTCACGACTGAAGCTTTCTTT. Translation gives CASSVQGLTTEAFF.

This clone was seen a single time. This chain links TRBV15 with TRBJ2-1, with D unresolved. Trimming shortened V by 0 bases and J by 8 bases, and 14 bases separated the two germline ends. There are 15 residues in the CDR3. The germline V gene encodes CDR1 LNHNV and CDR2 YYDKDF (reference sequence). CDR3 region: CATSRDGRSVHEQFF. DNA for the CDR3: TGTGCCACCAGCAGAGATGGCCGGTCCGTCCATGAGCAGTTCTTC.

V gene TRBV28 combines with J gene TRBJ2-5; 9 nucleotides line up with TRBD1. The V and J ends lost 4 bases and 5 bases, in that order; junction bases with no gene match: 5. CDR3 length: 14 residues. Per the germline V gene, CDR1 is MDHEN and CDR2 is SYDVKM. This CDR3 reads CASSSEGTGETQYF. The CDR3 bases are TGTGCCAGCAGTTCCGAGGGGACAGGGGAGACCCAGTACTTC.

The rearrangement links TRBV12-5 to TRBJ2-7; D gene unclear. CDR3 length: 13 amino acids. Germline V gives CDR1 LGHNT, CDR2 FRNRAP. V shed 2 bases and J shed 0 bases, with 5 bases lying between them. The CDR3 reads CASGLWVSYEQYF. The CDR3 bases are TGTGCTAGTGGTTTGTGGGTCTCCTACGAGCAGTACTTC. Full variable domain (outside the CDR3, taken from reference TRBV12-5 and TRBJ2-7): DARVTQTPRHKVTEMGQEVTMRCQPILGHNTVFWYRQTMMQGLELLAYFRNRAPLDDSGMPKDRFSAEMPDATLATLKIQPSEPRDSAVYFCASGLWVSYEQYFGPGTRLTVT.

The rearrangement links TRBV4-3 to TRBJ1-2; 9 bases are shared with TRBD1. The CDR3 consists of 15 residues. J lost 4 bases, V lost 5 bases, and 8 bases had no gene match. The V gene's germline CDR1 is LGHNA and CDR2 YSLEER. This chain's CDR3 is CASSFHRGLGYGYTF. For the CDR3, the DNA is TGCGCCAGCAGCTTCCACAGGGGGCTGGGCTATGGCTACACCTTC.

The chain couples TRBV5-4 to TRBJ2-5; 8 nucleotides agree with TRBD2. Germline trimming cut 0 bases from V and 1 base from J; bases unmatched to any gene: 2. Germline loops: CDR1 SGHNT, CDR2 YYREEE (reference sequence). This CDR3 is 15 amino acids long. CDR3 in DNA: TGTGCCAGCAGCTTGGCCGGGGGGGGCCAAGAGACCCAGTACTTC. It yields the protein CASSLAGGGQETQYF.

The chain employs TRBV7-2 and TRBJ1-2; tentatively, D is TRBD1 (5 bases). The CDR3 has 16 amino acids. V shed 0 bases and J shed 1 base, with 12 bases lying between them. Germline-derived CDR1 and CDR2 are SGHTA and FQGNSA. The CDR3, as DNA: TGTGCCAGCAGCTTAGCGGCAGGGCGATTTAACTATGGCTACACCTTC. It is translated as CASSLAAGRFNYGYTF. The full variable domain, in which reference TRBV7-2 and TRBJ1-2 provide the parts outside the CDR3, is GAGVSQSPSNKVTEKGKDVELRCDPISGHTALYWYRQSLGQGLEFLIYFQGNSAPDKSGLPSDRFSAERTGGSVSTLTIQRTQQEDSAVYLCASSLAAGRFNYGYTFGSGTRLTVV.

The chain has TRBV28 and TRBJ2-7; D is undetermined. CDR3 length equals 14 residues. The V end was cut by 5 bases, the J end by 6 bases, with 17 bases between. CDR1 MDHEN and CDR2 SYDVKM come from the germline V gene. As DNA, the CDR3 is TGTGCCAGCAGTCCTCAGACAATTTCCAGCGAGCAGTACTTC. Translated: CASSPQTISSEQYF.

The V and J genes are TRBV28 and TRBJ1-5; possible D gene TRBD1, 6 bases. V was pared by 7 bases and J by 6 bases, with 13 bases between. There are 13 residues in the CDR3. Germline V gene lookup returns CDR1 MDHEN and CDR2 SYDVKM. CDR3 residues: CASKDEGGQPQHF. The CDR3 nucleotides read TGTGCCAGCAAAGACGAGGGGGGTCAGCCCCAGCATTTT.

The chain recombines TRBV6-5 with TRBJ2-7, with 11 bases matching TRBD2. The CDR3 totals 15 residues. The J segment lost 5 bases and the V segment lost 6 bases, leaving 9 bases of the junction unmatched. In germline, CDR1 is MNHEY, CDR2 SVGAGI. The CDR3 is CASRGLAGGRDEQYF. DNA for the CDR3: TGTGCCAGCAGAGGATTAGCGGGAGGGCGAGACGAGCAGTACTTC.